This entry is about one T cell receptor (beta chain). Its target is unknown. This sample was taken from a study of CD8+CD57+ T cells in acquired aplastic anemia. Study details: Sorted cells (CD4+ and CD8+) yielded DNA amounts that averaged 3.2 ug. Study-level points and caveats: Simpson's diversity of CD8+ cells was not significantly different in patients compared with controls. Patients had around 30 CD8+ CDR3 sequences in common with controls (the shared set).

Genomic DNA acted as the template from which TCR beta VDJ combination and CDR3 sequence profiling were carried out. MiXCR was run by TCRdb on the reads, yielding one entry per CDR3 protein. The sample yields more than 150,000 distinct CDR3 sequences, around half seen once. The authors sequenced patients whose flow cytometry had shown CD8+CD57+ cell expansion. V shed 5 bases and J shed 2 bases, with 13 bases lying between them. This CDR3 spans 15 amino acids. From germline, CDR1 is ENHRY and CDR2 SYGVKD. The clonotype originates from a human donor with aplastic anemia. This rearrangement joins TRBV10-3 to TRBJ2-1; D tentatively fits TRBD1 or TRBD2 (5 bases each). Sequences were obtained from sorted CD4+, CD8+, or CD8+CD57+ T cells (not recorded which) from PBMCs. CDR3 DNA: TGTGCCATCAGTCGTCCGGGACCGACCTACAATGAGCAGTTCTTC. This codes for CAISRPGPTYNEQFF.